These 17 T cell receptor beta chains originate from one sample sequenced in a study of CD8 T cells in ankylosing spondylitis. Study-wide findings and caveats: A TCR beta motif of 7 to 9 highly homologous variants seemed to mark ankylosing spondylitis blood.

One entry per CDR3 protein, called by TCRdb with MiXCR from the 5' RACE reads. This sample carries around 770,000 distinct CDR3 sequences, 15% to 20% of them seen once, and the ten largest clones take roughly a fifth. The antigens these receptors bind are not known. Sequencing was carried out using blood, either unsorted or a sorted T cell fraction (not recorded which). These receptors were taken from a male donor with ankylosing spondylitis.

This clonotype has more than one count but fewer than ten. CDR3 sequence reads: CSVAELGEQYF. In DNA form, the CDR3 reads TGCAGCGTTGCAGAACTCGGCGAGCAGTACTTC. The chain carries TRBV29-1 and TRBJ2-7; no reliable D call. Germline values: CDR1 SQVTM, CDR2 ANQGSEA. The ends were cut back, 4 bases at V and 6 bases at J, with 10 bases in the middle. This CDR3 spans 11 amino acids.

In its sample, this clonotype was seen a few times. The gene calls are TRBV9 and TRBJ2-5, with D perhaps being TRBD1 or TRBD2 (6 bases each). Germline values: CDR1 SGDLS, CDR2 YYNGEE. V was cut by 0 bases and J by 5 bases, with 14 bases left in between. The CDR3 is 15 residues long. The CDR3 DNA sequence: TGTGCCAGCAGCGTAGGGGGGGCCGACTCGGAGACCCAGTACTTC. Its protein is CASSVGGADSETQYF.

The CDR3 loop is CASSGTGSSYNEQFF. CDR3 nucleotide sequence: TGTGCCAGCAGTGGAACAGGGAGCTCCTACAATGAGCAGTTCTTC. The chain uses TRBV2 and TRBJ2-1; the D gene is possibly TRBD1 (6 bases). CDR3 length: 15 residues. Trimming stripped 4 bases from V and 0 bases from J, with 10 bases between. CDR1 is SNHLY and CDR2 is FYNNEI in the germline V gene.

This chain links TRBV9 with TRBJ2-1, with a tentative D call TRBD1 (6 bases). Per germline, CDR1 SGDLS and CDR2 YYNGEE. This CDR3 spans 15 amino acids. Trimming took 4 bases from V and 2 from J, leaving 13 bases between them. CDR3 sequence reads: CASSPEGVPYNEQFF. The CDR3 DNA sequence: TGTGCCAGCAGCCCAGAGGGGGTCCCCTACAATGAGCAGTTCTTC.

V gene TRBV5-1 combines with J gene TRBJ2-7, with D possibly matching TRBD1 (6 bases). The CDR3 runs to 13 residues. V lost 3 bases to trimming and J lost 2 bases, with 9 bases between them. Germline CDR1 reads SGHRS; CDR2 reads YFSETQ. For the CDR3, the DNA is TGCGCCAGCAGCTGGGACATGACCTACGAGCAGTACTTC. Translation: CASSWDMTYEQYF.

The CDR3 bases are TGTGCCAGCAGCTTAGGGGTCGGCCGAGGAGGTGAAGCTTTCTTT. Its protein product is CASSLGVGRGGEAFF. The J gene is TRBJ1-1, the V gene TRBV7-9, with D hard to call. The CDR3 has 15 amino acids. Germline V gene lookup returns CDR1 SEHNR and CDR2 FQNEAQ (reference sequence). V was trimmed by 1 base and J by 7 bases, leaving 16 bases between them.

The V gene is TRBV7-9, the J gene TRBJ1-4; TRBD1 might be the D (5 bases). V gave up 0 bases and J gave up 7 bases, with 12 bases separating them. The CDR3 runs to 15 residues. CDR1 is SEHNR, CDR2 FQNEAQ, per germline (reference sequence). DNA for the CDR3: TGTGCCAGCAGCTTAGCTGGGGGGGAGCGTGAAAAACTGTTTTTT. This encodes CASSLAGGEREKLFF. The entire variable domain, with the rest obtained from reference TRBV7-9 and TRBJ1-4, is as follows: DTGVSQNPRHKITKRGQNVTFRCDPISEHNRLYWYRQTLGQGPEFLTYFQNEAQLEKSRLLSDRFSAERPKGSFSTLEIQRTEQGDSAMYLCASSLAGGEREKLFFGSGTQLSVL.

The V gene is TRBV25-1, the J gene TRBJ1-1; possibly TRBD1 for D (6 bases). The CDR3 totals 13 residues. The germline V and J ends were trimmed by 7 bases and 5 bases, with 14 bases remaining between them. In germline, CDR1 is MGHDK, CDR2 SYGVNS. CDR3 nucleotide sequence: TGTGCCAGCACCCCGACGAGGGGGACTGAAGCTTTCTTT. Encoded protein: CASTPTRGTEAFF.

The genes are TRBV5-1 and TRBJ2-1, with 10 bases matching TRBD2. The junction had 11 bases not matched to a gene; V was cut back by 4 bases and J by 1 base. The germline V gene has CDR1 SGHRS and CDR2 YFSETQ. This CDR3 has 18 amino acids. CDR3 sequence (DNA): TGCGCCAGCAGCCCGAAACGTTCGACTAGCGGGTCCTACAATGAGCAGTTCTTC. As protein: CASSPKRSTSGSYNEQFF.

This clonotype was counted only a few times. The rearrangement joins TRBV21-1 to TRBJ1-4; TRBD1, as called in the table, went unchecked against the DNA. TRBV21-1 is given as a pseudogene. The CDR3 totals 13 residues. For the CDR3, the DNA is TGTGCCACCCAGAGGGGGCTATATGAAAAACTGTTTTTT. This gives the protein CATQRGLYEKLFF.

This clonotype was found a few times. The chain carries TRBV6-1 and TRBJ2-7; 7 bases agree with TRBD2. The length of the CDR3 is 15 residues. The junction had 8 bases not matched to a gene; V was cut back by 5 bases and J by 1 base. Germline V CDR1 and CDR2: MNHNS, SASEGT. CDR3 region: CASSMTPGGSYEQYF. The CDR3 DNA is TGTGCCAGCAGTATGACACCGGGGGGATCCTACGAGCAGTACTTC.

The V gene is TRBV7-2, the J gene TRBJ2-3, with 8 bases that match TRBD1. Germline V gene sequence: CDR1 SGHTA, CDR2 FQGNSA. The CDR3 contains 15 residues. J lost 4 bases, V lost 5 bases, and 8 bases had no gene match. The CDR3, as DNA: TGTGCCAGCAGCCAGACAGGGGTGAGGGCAGATACGCAGTATTTT. It codes for CASSQTGVRADTQYF.

This clonotype turned up a few times. The chain is built from TRBV10-3 and TRBJ2-7, with 9 bases matching TRBD2. V lost 3 bases to trimming and J lost 1 base; unmatched junction nucleotides: 7. CDR3 length: 16 amino acids. Germline-derived CDR1 and CDR2 are ENHRY and SYGVKD. This chain's CDR3 is CAISDIAGDGSYEQYF. The DNA for the CDR3 is TGTGCCATCAGTGACATAGCGGGGGACGGGTCCTACGAGCAGTACTTC.

This clonotype was detected a few times. The chain carries TRBV5-1 and TRBJ2-2; possible D gene TRBD1, 5 bases. This CDR3 has 16 residues. Per the germline V gene, CDR1 is SGHRS and CDR2 is YFSETQ. Trimming shortened V by 4 bases and J by 1 base, and 14 bases separated the two germline ends. The CDR3, as DNA: TGCGCCAGCAGCCCACCCAGGGCAAGGAACACCGGGGAGCTGTTTTTT. Amino acids: CASSPPRARNTGELFF.

The V gene is TRBV6-5, the J gene TRBJ1-2; D unclear. With 4 bases removed from V and 8 bases from J, the gap between germline ends came to 14 bases. The CDR3 has 13 amino acids. From germline, CDR1 is MNHEY and CDR2 SVGAGI. In DNA form, the CDR3 reads TGTGCCAGCAGTTGGATTGGAGCTTACGGCTACACCTTC. Its translation is CASSWIGAYGYTF.

To note about this clonotype: The junction departs from germline at one end; a sequencing error may be responsible. This chain uses TRBV5-1 with TRBJ2-7, with a weak D call TRBD1 (5 bases). This CDR3 contains 17 residues. Germline V CDR1 and CDR2: SGHRS, YFSETQ. This CDR3 reads CASTLGVRQGPPYEQYF. CDR3 coding DNA: TGCGCCAGCACCTTGGGTGTTCGGCAGGGTCCCCCCTACGAGCAGTACTTC.

The chain carries TRBV5-1 and TRBJ1-6, with a tentative D call TRBD1 (6 bases). The germline gives CDR1 SGHRS, CDR2 YFSETQ. The V and J ends lost 4 bases and 3 bases respectively, with 11 bases between them. The CDR3 runs 15 residues. For the CDR3, the DNA is TGCGCCAGCAGCGAGCGGGGGCACTATAATTCACCCCTCCACTTT. Protein sequence: CASSERGHYNSPLHF.